These T cell receptor beta chains were read from a single sample in a study of blood T cell repertoires in COVID-19. Produced via immunoSEQ multiplex PCR; TCRdb's table is partial and in-frame only. This table has about 73,000 clones, 82% appearing once. Specimen: peripheral blood. The receptors here all came from a woman aged 60-70 years with acute or convalescent COVID-19. Both conserved end residues are part of each CDR3. A D gene is named only where the DNA matches it firmly. The size entry is marked missing in some rows and otherwise reads once, few, many or a size class.

d_call: TRBD1; v_call: TRBV9; clone_size: NA; j_call: TRBJ2-1; cdr3_aa: CASSVSPGQTRTSYNEQFF; cdr3_nt: TGTGCCAGCAGCGTTTCACCGGGACAGACACGGACGTCTTACAATGAGCAGTTCTTC
d_call: TRBD1; v_call: TRBV6-5; clone_size: NA; j_call: TRBJ2-7; cdr3_aa: CASIPGQGLDEQYF; cdr3_nt: TGTGCCAGCATACCGGGACAGGGCCTCGACGAGCAGTACTTC
d_call: TRBD1; v_call: TRBV7-9; clone_size: NA; j_call: TRBJ2-5; cdr3_aa: CASSQGTGAFQETQYF; cdr3_nt: TGTGCCAGCAGCCAGGGGACAGGGGCGTTCCAAGAGACCCAGTACTTC
d_call: NA; v_call: TRBV9; clone_size: few; j_call: TRBJ2-3; cdr3_aa: CASSVIRGDTQYF; cdr3_nt: TGTGCCAGCAGCGTAATAAGGGGAGATACGCAGTATTTT
d_call: TRBD1; v_call: TRBV10-3; clone_size: NA; j_call: TRBJ1-2; cdr3_aa: CATTGDRDYGYTF; cdr3_nt: TGTGCCACCACAGGGGACCGGGATTATGGCTACACCTTC
d_call: TRBD2; v_call: TRBV19; clone_size: NA; j_call: TRBJ2-7; cdr3_aa: CATRRGAGDGEQYF; cdr3_nt: TGTGCCACGCGACGTGGGGCGGGAGACGGCGAGCAGTACTTC
d_call: TRBD1; v_call: TRBV29-1; clone_size: NA; j_call: TRBJ1-1; cdr3_aa: CSVPRPDRGNGREGAFF; cdr3_nt: TGCAGCGTTCCAAGGCCAGACAGGGGGAACGGTAGGGAGGGAGCTTTCTTT
d_call: TRBD1; v_call: TRBV5-5; clone_size: NA; j_call: TRBJ2-5; cdr3_aa: CASSRTGQETQYF; cdr3_nt: TGTGCCAGCAGCCGGACAGGGCAAGAGACCCAGTACTTC
d_call: NA; v_call: TRBV7-2; clone_size: NA; j_call: TRBJ1-2; cdr3_aa: CASSLGDIYGYTF; cdr3_nt: TGTGCCAGCAGCTTAGGGGACATCTATGGCTACACCTTC
d_call: NA; v_call: TRBV6-1; clone_size: NA; j_call: TRBJ1-5; cdr3_aa: CASSEQGSQPQHF; cdr3_nt: TGTGCCAGCAGTGAACAGGGCAGTCAGCCCCAGCATTTT
d_call: NA; v_call: TRBV7-2; clone_size: NA; j_call: TRBJ2-5; cdr3_aa: CASSLGLRAQETQYF; cdr3_nt: TGTGCCAGCAGCTTAGGGTTGCGAGCTCAAGAGACCCAGTACTTC
d_call: TRBD2; v_call: TRBV9; clone_size: NA; j_call: TRBJ2-3; cdr3_aa: CASSPEGLAGITDTQYF; cdr3_nt: TGTGCCAGCAGCCCAGAAGGGCTAGCGGGGATCACAGATACGCAGTATTTT
d_call: NA; v_call: TRBV7-2; clone_size: NA; j_call: TRBJ1-4; cdr3_aa: CASSLDSTANEKLFF; cdr3_nt: TGTGCCAGCAGCTTAGATTCAACAGCTAATGAAAAACTGTTTTTT
d_call: TRBD1; v_call: TRBV10-3; clone_size: NA; j_call: TRBJ1-6; cdr3_aa: CAISETYRGRLNNSPLHF; cdr3_nt: TGTGCCATCAGTGAGACCTACAGGGGGCGCCTAAATAATTCACCCCTCCACTTT
d_call: NA; v_call: TRBV2; clone_size: NA; j_call: TRBJ1-6; cdr3_aa: CASSDRGQSNSPLHF; cdr3_nt: TGTGCCAGCAGTGATCGAGGACAGAGCAATTCACCCCTCCACTTT
d_call: NA; v_call: TRBV5-6; clone_size: NA; j_call: TRBJ2-1; cdr3_aa: CASSLGADGEQFF; cdr3_nt: TGTGCCAGCAGCTTGGGGGCAGACGGTGAGCAGTTCTTC
d_call: NA; v_call: TRBV5-4; clone_size: NA; j_call: TRBJ1-6; cdr3_aa: CASSFGGPNSPLHF; cdr3_nt: TGTGCCAGCAGCTTCGGGGGTCCTAATTCACCCCTCCACTTT
d_call: TRBD1; v_call: TRBV6-5; clone_size: NA; j_call: TRBJ1-1; cdr3_aa: CASSPPPTGGTEAFF; cdr3_nt: TGTGCCAGCAGTCCACCCCCGACAGGGGGCACTGAAGCTTTCTTT
d_call: TRBD1; v_call: TRBV27; clone_size: NA; j_call: TRBJ1-5; cdr3_aa: CATTNHPGTEGNQPQHF; cdr3_nt: TGTGCTACGACTAACCACCCCGGGACAGAAGGCAATCAGCCCCAGCATTTT
d_call: NA; v_call: TRBV6-5; clone_size: NA; j_call: TRBJ1-2; cdr3_aa: CASRGNRINYGYTF; cdr3_nt: TGTGCCAGCAGGGGAAACAGGATTAACTATGGCTACACCTTC
d_call: NA; v_call: TRBV4-1; clone_size: NA; j_call: TRBJ2-7; cdr3_aa: CASRGSMPRKSEQYF; cdr3_nt: TGCGCCAGCCGCGGGTCGATGCCTCGAAAGAGCGAGCAGTACTTC
d_call: NA; v_call: TRBV13; clone_size: NA; j_call: TRBJ1-6; cdr3_aa: CASSSTGDNSPLHF; cdr3_nt: TGTGCCAGCAGCTCGACAGGCGATAATTCACCCCTCCACTTT
d_call: NA; v_call: TRBV14; clone_size: NA; j_call: TRBJ1-2; cdr3_aa: CASSQERRDGYTF; cdr3_nt: TGTGCCAGCAGCCAAGAGCGGAGGGATGGCTACACCTTC
d_call: TRBD1; v_call: TRBV27; clone_size: NA; j_call: TRBJ1-1; cdr3_aa: CASSRRTGSGTEAFF; cdr3_nt: TGTGCCAGCAGTCGTAGGACAGGGTCGGGCACTGAAGCTTTCTTT
d_call: NA; v_call: TRBV4-1; clone_size: NA; j_call: TRBJ2-5; cdr3_aa: CASSQAYLMETQYF; cdr3_nt: TGCGCCAGCAGCCAAGCGTACTTAATGGAGACCCAGTACTTC
d_call: NA; v_call: TRBV6-2/TRBV6-3; clone_size: NA; j_call: TRBJ1-5; cdr3_aa: CASSSGILLNQPQHF; cdr3_nt: TGTGCCAGCAGTTCCGGGATTCTCCTAAATCAGCCCCAGCATTTT
d_call: TRBD1; v_call: TRBV11-2; clone_size: NA; j_call: TRBJ1-2; cdr3_aa: CASSPGTGAYGYTF; cdr3_nt: TGTGCCAGCAGCCCCGGGACAGGGGCCTATGGCTACACCTTC
d_call: TRBD1; v_call: TRBV5-6; clone_size: few; j_call: TRBJ1-4; cdr3_aa: CASSPGQGNEKLFF; cdr3_nt: TGTGCCAGCAGCCCGGGACAGGGAAATGAAAAACTGTTTTTT
d_call: TRBD1; v_call: TRBV20-1; clone_size: NA; j_call: TRBJ1-2; cdr3_aa: CSASRGTGAYGYTF; cdr3_nt: TGCAGTGCTAGTCGTGGGACAGGGGCGTATGGCTACACCTTC
d_call: TRBD1; v_call: TRBV9; clone_size: NA; j_call: TRBJ1-4; cdr3_aa: CASSSPPGGFPANGEKLFF; cdr3_nt: TGTGCCAGCAGCTCCCCCCCAGGGGGCTTCCCCGCGAATGGAGAAAAACTGTTTTTT
d_call: NA; v_call: TRBV13; clone_size: NA; j_call: TRBJ2-7; cdr3_aa: CASSLKLGTYEQYF; cdr3_nt: TGTGCCAGCAGCTTAAAGTTGGGGACTTACGAGCAGTACTTC
d_call: NA; v_call: TRBV7-9; clone_size: NA; j_call: TRBJ2-5; cdr3_aa: CASSLWQSPQETQYF; cdr3_nt: TGTGCCAGCAGCTTATGGCAATCACCTCAAGAGACCCAGTACTTC
d_call: NA; v_call: TRBV5-1; clone_size: NA; j_call: TRBJ1-1; cdr3_aa: CASSNLQAGTEAFF; cdr3_nt: TGCGCCAGCAGTAACTTACAGGCGGGGACTGAAGCTTTCTTT
d_call: NA; v_call: TRBV12-3/TRBV12-4; clone_size: NA; j_call: TRBJ2-7; cdr3_aa: CASSDRNSYEQYF; cdr3_nt: TGTGCCAGCAGTGACAGAAACTCCTACGAGCAGTACTTC
d_call: NA; v_call: TRBV18; clone_size: NA; j_call: TRBJ2-3; cdr3_aa: CASSPDRASAADTQYF; cdr3_nt: TGTGCCAGCTCACCTGATAGGGCTAGCGCAGCAGATACGCAGTATTTT
d_call: NA; v_call: TRBV7-6; clone_size: NA; j_call: TRBJ1-5; cdr3_aa: CASSSREGNSNQPQHF; cdr3_nt: TGTGCCAGCAGCTCCCGGGAAGGCAATAGCAATCAGCCCCAGCATTTT
d_call: NA; v_call: TRBV10-2; clone_size: NA; j_call: TRBJ1-2; cdr3_aa: CASTDSFYGYTF; cdr3_nt: TGCGCCAGCACGGACTCTTTCTATGGCTACACCTTC
d_call: NA; v_call: TRBV10-3; clone_size: NA; j_call: TRBJ1-1; cdr3_aa: CAISEGRTEAFF; cdr3_nt: TGTGCCATCAGTGAGGGTAGAACTGAAGCTTTCTTT
d_call: NA; v_call: TRBV30; clone_size: NA; j_call: TRBJ1-1; cdr3_aa: CAWIGETEAFF; cdr3_nt: TGTGCCTGGATCGGGGAGACTGAAGCTTTCTTT
d_call: NA; v_call: TRBV5-5; clone_size: NA; j_call: TRBJ1-2; cdr3_aa: CASSLSGGQVGYTF; cdr3_nt: TGTGCCAGCAGCTTGAGCGGGGGGCAGGTTGGCTACACCTTC
d_call: NA; v_call: TRBV5-1; clone_size: once; j_call: TRBJ1-5; cdr3_aa: CASTATGASNQPQHF; cdr3_nt: TGCGCCAGTACGGCTACGGGAGCTAGCAATCAGCCCCAGCATTTT